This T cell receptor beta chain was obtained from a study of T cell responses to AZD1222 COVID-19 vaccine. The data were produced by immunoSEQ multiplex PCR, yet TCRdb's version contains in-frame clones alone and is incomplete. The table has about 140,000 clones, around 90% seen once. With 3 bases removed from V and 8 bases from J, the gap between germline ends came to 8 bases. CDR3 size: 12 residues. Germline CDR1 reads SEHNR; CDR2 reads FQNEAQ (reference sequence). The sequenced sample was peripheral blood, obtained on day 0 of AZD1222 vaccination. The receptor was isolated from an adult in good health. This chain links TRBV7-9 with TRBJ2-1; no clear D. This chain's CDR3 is CASSFNNDEQFF. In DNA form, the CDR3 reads TGTGCCAGCAGCTTTAATAACGATGAGCAGTTCTTC. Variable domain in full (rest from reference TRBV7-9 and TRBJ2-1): DTGVSQNPRHKITKRGQNVTFRCDPISEHNRLYWYRQTLGQGPEFLTYFQNEAQLEKSRLLSDRFSAERPKGSFSTLEIQRTEQGDSAMYLCASSFNNDEQFFGPGTRLTVL.